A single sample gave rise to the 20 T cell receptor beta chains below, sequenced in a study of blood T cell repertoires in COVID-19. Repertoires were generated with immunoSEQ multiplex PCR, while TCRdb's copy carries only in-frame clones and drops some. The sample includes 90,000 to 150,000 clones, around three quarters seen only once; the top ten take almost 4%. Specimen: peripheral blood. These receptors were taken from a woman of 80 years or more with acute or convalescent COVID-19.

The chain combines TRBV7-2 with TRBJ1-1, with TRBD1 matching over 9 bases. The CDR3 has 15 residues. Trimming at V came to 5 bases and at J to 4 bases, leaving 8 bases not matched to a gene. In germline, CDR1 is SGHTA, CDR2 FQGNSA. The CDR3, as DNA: TGTGCCAGCAGCCCCGGGACAGGGTATATCACTGAAGCTTTCTTT. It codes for CASSPGTGYITEAFF.

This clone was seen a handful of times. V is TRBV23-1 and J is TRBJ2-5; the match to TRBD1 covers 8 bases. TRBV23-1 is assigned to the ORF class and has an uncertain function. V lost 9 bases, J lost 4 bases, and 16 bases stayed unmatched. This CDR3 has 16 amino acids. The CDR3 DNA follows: TGCGCCAGTTCTCAGCGAGGGCAGGGGGCTGGAGAGACCCAGTACTTC. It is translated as CASSQRGQGAGETQYF.

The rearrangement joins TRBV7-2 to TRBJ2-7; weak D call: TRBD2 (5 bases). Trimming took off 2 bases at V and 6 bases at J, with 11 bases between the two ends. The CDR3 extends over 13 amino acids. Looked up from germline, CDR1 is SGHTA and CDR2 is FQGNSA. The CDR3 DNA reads TGTGCCAGCAGCTTAATCCTAGCAGGCGAGCAGTACTTC. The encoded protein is CASSLILAGEQYF.

The DNA for the CDR3 is TGCGCCAGCAGCGAGGACAGTTGGGATGAGCAGTTCTTC. This gives the protein CASSEDSWDEQFF. The V gene is TRBV5-1, the J gene TRBJ2-1; D is possibly TRBD1 (6 bases). Germline V CDR1 and CDR2: SGHRS, YFSETQ. The V end was cut by 4 bases, the J end by 8 bases, with 13 bases between. The length of the CDR3 is 13 residues.

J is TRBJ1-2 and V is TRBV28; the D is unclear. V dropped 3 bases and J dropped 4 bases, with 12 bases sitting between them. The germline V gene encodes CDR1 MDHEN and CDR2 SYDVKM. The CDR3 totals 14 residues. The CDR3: CASSFTREVYGYTF. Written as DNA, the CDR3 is TGTGCCAGCAGTTTCACACGGGAGGTCTATGGCTACACCTTC.

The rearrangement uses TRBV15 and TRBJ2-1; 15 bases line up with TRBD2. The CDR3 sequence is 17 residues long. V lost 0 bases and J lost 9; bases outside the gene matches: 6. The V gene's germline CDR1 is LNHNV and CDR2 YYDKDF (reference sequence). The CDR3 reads CATSRDQGLAGGGEQFF. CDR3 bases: TGTGCCACCAGCAGAGACCAAGGACTAGCGGGAGGGGGTGAGCAGTTCTTC.

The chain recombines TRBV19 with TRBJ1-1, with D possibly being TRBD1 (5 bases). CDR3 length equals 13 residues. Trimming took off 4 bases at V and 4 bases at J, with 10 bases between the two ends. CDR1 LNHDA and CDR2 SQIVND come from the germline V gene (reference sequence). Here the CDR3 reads CASSTGRSTEAFF. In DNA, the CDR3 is TGTGCCAGTAGTACAGGGCGATCCACTGAAGCTTTCTTT.

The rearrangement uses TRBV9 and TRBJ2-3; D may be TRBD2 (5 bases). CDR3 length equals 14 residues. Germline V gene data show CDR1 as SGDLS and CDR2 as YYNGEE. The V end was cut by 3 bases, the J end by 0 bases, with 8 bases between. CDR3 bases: TGTGCCAGCAGCGCGGACTTTAGCACAGATACGCAGTATTTT. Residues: CASSADFSTDTQYF.

The CDR3 nucleotides read TGTGCCAGCAGTTACTCGAAACCTGGGGGAGGACTCTACAATGAGCAGTTCTTC. Translating gives CASSYSKPGGGLYNEQFF. The chain carries TRBV6-2 or TRBV6-3 and TRBJ2-1; the D gene is possibly TRBD2 (6 bases). Trimming shortened V by 0 bases and J by 3 bases, and 18 bases separated the two germline ends. The CDR3 contains 18 residues. The germline V gene has CDR1 MNHEY and CDR2 SVGEGT.

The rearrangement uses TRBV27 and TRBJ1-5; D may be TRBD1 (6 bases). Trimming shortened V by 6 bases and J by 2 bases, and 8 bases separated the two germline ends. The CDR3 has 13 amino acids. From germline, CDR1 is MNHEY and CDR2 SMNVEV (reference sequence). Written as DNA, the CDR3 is TGTGCCAGCAGGTCAGGGGGCAATCAGCCCCAGCATTTT. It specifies CASRSGGNQPQHF.

The CDR3, as DNA: TGTGCCAGCAGCTCCGGGACAGGGGGCTACAATGAGCAGTTCTTC. Translation: CASSSGTGGYNEQFF. The chain is built from TRBV7-2 and TRBJ2-1; 11 bases are shared with TRBD1. Unmatched junction bases numbered 2, after V lost 4 bases and J lost 3 bases. The CDR3 contains 15 residues. CDR1 is SGHTA, CDR2 FQGNSA, per germline.

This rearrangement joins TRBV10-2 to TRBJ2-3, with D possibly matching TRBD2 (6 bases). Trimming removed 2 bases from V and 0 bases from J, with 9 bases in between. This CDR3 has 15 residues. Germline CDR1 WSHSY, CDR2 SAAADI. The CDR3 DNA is TGCGCCAGCAGTGAGCCGGGAGCTAGCACAGATACGCAGTATTTT. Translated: CASSEPGASTDTQYF.

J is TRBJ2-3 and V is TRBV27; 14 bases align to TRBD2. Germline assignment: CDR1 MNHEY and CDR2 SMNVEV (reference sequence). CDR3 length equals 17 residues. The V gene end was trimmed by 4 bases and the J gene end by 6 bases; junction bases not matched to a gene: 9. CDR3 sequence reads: CASSYITGLAGADTQYF. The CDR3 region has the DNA TGTGCCAGCAGTTATATAACGGGACTAGCGGGGGCGGATACGCAGTATTTT.

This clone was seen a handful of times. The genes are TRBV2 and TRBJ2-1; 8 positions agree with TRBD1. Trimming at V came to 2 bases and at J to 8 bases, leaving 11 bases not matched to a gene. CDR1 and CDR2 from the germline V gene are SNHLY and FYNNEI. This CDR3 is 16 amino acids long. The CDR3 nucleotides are TGTGCCAGCAGTGAAAGGATACCGGGACAGGAGGATGAGCAGTTCTTC. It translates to CASSERIPGQEDEQFF.

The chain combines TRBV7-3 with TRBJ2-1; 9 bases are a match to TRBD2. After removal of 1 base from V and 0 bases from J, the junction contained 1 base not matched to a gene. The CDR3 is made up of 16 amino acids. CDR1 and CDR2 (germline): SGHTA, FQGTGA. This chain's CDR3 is CASSLISGSSYNEQFF. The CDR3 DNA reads TGTGCCAGCAGCTTAATTAGCGGGAGCTCCTACAATGAGCAGTTCTTC.

The CDR3: CASSPDRGWGGYTF. Here the CDR3 DNA reads TGTGCCAGCAGCCCGGACAGGGGATGGGGCGGCTACACCTTC. V and J are TRBV7-8 and TRBJ1-2, with 9 bases fitting TRBD1. This CDR3 contains 14 residues. CDR1 and CDR2 (germline): SGHVS, FQNEAQ. Trimming cost V 5 bases and J 8 bases; bases outside gene matches: 9. The full variable domain, its missing parts supplied by reference TRBV7-8 and TRBJ1-2, is GAGVSQSPRYKVAKRGQDVALRCDPISGHVSLFWYQQALGQGPEFLTYFQNEAQLDKSGLPSDRFFAERPEGSVSTLKIQRTQQEDSAVYLCASSPDRGWGGYTFGSGTRLTVV.

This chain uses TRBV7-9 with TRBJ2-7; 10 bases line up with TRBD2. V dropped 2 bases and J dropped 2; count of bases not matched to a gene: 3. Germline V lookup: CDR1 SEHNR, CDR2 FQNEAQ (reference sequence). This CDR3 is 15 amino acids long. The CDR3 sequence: CASSLRTSGPYEQYF. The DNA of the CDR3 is TGTGCCAGCAGCTTACGGACTAGCGGCCCCTACGAGCAGTACTTC.

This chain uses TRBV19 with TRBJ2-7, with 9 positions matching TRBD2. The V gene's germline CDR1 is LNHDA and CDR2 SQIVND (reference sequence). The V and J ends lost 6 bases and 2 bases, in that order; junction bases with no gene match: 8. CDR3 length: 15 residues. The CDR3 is CASSPAPSGTYEQYF. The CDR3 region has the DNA TGTGCCAGTAGCCCAGCGCCTAGCGGGACCTACGAGCAGTACTTC.

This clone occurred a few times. Written as DNA, the CDR3 is TGTGCCAGCAGCCCCCGGAGTAGCGGGACGAGACTGTTTTTT. This codes for CASSPRSSGTRLFF. The chain links TRBV11-2 to TRBJ2-2; 8 bases fit TRBD2. Germline-derived CDR1 and CDR2 are SGHAT and FQNNGV. This CDR3 is 14 amino acids long. V was pared by 5 bases and J by 14 bases, with 13 bases of the junction left unmatched.

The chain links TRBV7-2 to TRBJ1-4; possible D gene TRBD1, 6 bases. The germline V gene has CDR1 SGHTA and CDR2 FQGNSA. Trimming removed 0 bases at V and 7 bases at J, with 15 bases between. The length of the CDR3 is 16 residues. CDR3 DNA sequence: TGTGCCAGCAGCTTAGCGTCCACAGGGACGAGTGAAAAACTGTTTTTT. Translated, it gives CASSLASTGTSEKLFF.